This TCR beta chain was documented in a study of somatic mutations in cytotoxic T cells in rheumatoid arthritis. V was clipped by 5 bases and J by 8 bases; unmatched bases: 8. In germline, CDR1 is LNHDA, CDR2 SQIVND (reference sequence). This CDR3 has 15 amino acids. Positively selected by magnetic beads, CD4+ and CD8+ cells were purity-checked by flow cytometry. In the case of this clone: Its target is not known.

Profiling relied on immunoSEQ multiplex PCR, and the TCRdb table lists in-frame clones only, not all of them. The data contain approximately 3,000 clones, approximately 87% of them singletons. Study-wide findings and caveats: No age-related increase in CD8+ clonality was seen in healthy controls, but one was seen in rheumatoid arthritis patients.

The sequenced sample consisted of CD8+ T cells sorted from blood. The TCR sequence derives from a woman aged 60-70 years with rheumatoid arthritis. The rearrangement links TRBV19 to TRBJ1-4; 10 nucleotides agree with TRBD1. The CDR3 sequence is CASSGTGTGEEKLFF. In nucleotides, the CDR3 is TGTGCCAGTAGTGGGACCGGGACAGGGGAGGAAAAACTGTTTTTT.